Listed below are T cell receptor beta chains from one sample, sequenced in a study of CD8 T cells in Susac syndrome. Using its own MiXCR run on the immunoSEQ multiplex PCR reads, TCRdb lists one record per CDR3 protein. The sample consists of 150,000 to 200,000 distinct CDR3 sequences, less than 95% of them appearing once. Sequencing was performed on CD4+ T cells from PBMCs. The receptors here all came from a human donor in good health. Each CDR3 is given with its conserved first and last residue. A D gene is named only where the DNA matches it firmly. Clone size appears in some rows only: once, few, many, or a class for an expanded clone.

NA	TRBD1	TRBJ1-5	TRBV7-2	CASSGGTGINQPQHF	TGTGCCAGCAGCGGCGGGACAGGTATCAATCAGCCCCAGCATTTT
NA	NA	TRBJ1-1	TRBV27	CASFPRPGAGNTEAFF	TGTGCCAGCTTCCCTCGACCGGGGGCGGGGAACACTGAAGCTTTCTTT
NA	NA	TRBJ2-1	TRBV14	CASRRSSTYNEQFF	TGTGCCAGCAGACGTTCCTCCACCTACAATGAGCAGTTCTTC
NA	NA	TRBJ2-1	TRBV9	CASSPSLVDNEQFF	TGTGCCAGCAGCCCATCCTTGGTAGACAATGAGCAGTTCTTC
NA	TRBD1	TRBJ1-3	TRBV18	CASSPGQANVNTIYF	TGTGCCAGCTCACCGGGACAGGCTAATGTAAACACCATATATTTT
NA	NA	TRBJ2-7	TRBV23-1	CASSQSLYPGGSTYEQYF	TGCGCCAGCAGTCAATCCCTCTACCCCGGCGGCTCCACCTACGAGCAGTACTTC
NA	NA	TRBJ2-7	TRBV9	CASSVKDVGEQYF	TGTGCCAGCAGCGTCAAGGACGTAGGCGAGCAGTACTTC
few	NA	TRBJ2-6	TRBV7-9	CASSWDGGSSGANVLTF	TGTGCCAGCAGCTGGGACGGAGGAAGCTCTGGGGCCAACGTCCTGACTTTC
NA	NA	TRBJ2-1	TRBV11-1	CASSSPPEQFF	TGTGCCAGCAGCTCCCCCCCAGAGCAGTTCTTC
once	TRBD2	TRBJ2-1	TRBV20-1	CSARGTSGRASYNEQFF	TGCAGTGCTAGAGGGACTAGCGGGAGGGCCTCCTACAATGAGCAGTTCTTC
NA	NA	TRBJ1-1	TRBV27	CASSIGGRVEAFF	TGTGCCAGCTCGATCGGGGGGAGGGTTGAAGCTTTCTTT
NA	NA	TRBJ1-1	TRBV18	CATQTGRMNTEAFF	TGTGCCACCCAGACCGGCAGAATGAACACTGAAGCTTTCTTT
NA	NA	TRBJ2-7	TRBV28	CASSPSHTSRYEQYF	TGTGCCAGCAGTCCCTCTCATACAAGTCGGTACGAGCAGTACTTC
NA	NA	TRBJ1-5	TRBV10-3	CAISRGLLGEPQHF	TGTGCCATCAGTCGAGGGCTATTAGGTGAGCCCCAGCATTTT
NA	TRBD2	TRBJ2-5	TRBV9	CASSVGLREGQETQYF	TGTGCCAGCAGCGTAGGTTTGCGGGAGGGCCAAGAGACCCAGTACTTC
NA	NA	TRBJ2-2	TRBV29-1	CSVQGEATGELFF	TGCAGCGTTCAGGGGGAGGCGACCGGGGAGCTGTTTTTT
few	NA	TRBJ2-7	TRBV28	CASSLISYEQYF	TGTGCCAGCAGTTTAATATCCTACGAGCAGTACTTC
NA	TRBD2	TRBJ2-3	TRBV9	CASSRGPDGRSDTQYF	TGTGCCAGCAGCCGTGGGCCTGACGGGAGGTCAGATACGCAGTATTTT
NA	NA	TRBJ1-1	TRBV20-1	CSASLIPEGAFF	TGCAGTGCTAGTCTTATCCCGGAGGGAGCTTTCTTT
NA	TRBD1	TRBJ2-7	TRBV20-1	CSARGHLYEQYF	TGCAGTGCCAGGGGGCACCTCTACGAGCAGTACTTC
NA	NA	TRBJ2-2	TRBV20-1	CSARRTTTGELFF	TGCAGTGCTAGACGAACGACCACCGGGGAGCTGTTTTTT
NA	TRBD2	TRBJ2-7	TRBV4-3	CASSHSGTRGEQYF	TGCGCCAGCAGCCATTCCGGGACTAGGGGCGAGCAGTACTTC